These 6 T cell receptor beta chains originate from one sample sequenced in a study of response to subunit inactivated influenza vaccine. One entry per CDR3 protein results from TCRdb running MiXCR on the RT-PCR reads. The table shows over 650,000 distinct CDR3 sequences, with about 18% occurring only once. The material was PBMCs from blood, obtained 4 to 6 days after vaccination. These receptors all stem from a man aged 50 or older who received an inactivated influenza vaccine.

This clonotype was found many times. This chain uses TRBV15 with TRBJ1-1, with D tentatively TRBD1 (6 bases). The ends were cut back, 5 bases at V and 4 bases at J, with 17 bases in the middle. The CDR3 loop spans 15 amino acids. Germline loops: CDR1 LNHNV, CDR2 YYDKDF (reference sequence). The CDR3 sequence is CATSRGGASSTEAFF. For the CDR3, the DNA is TGTGCCACCAGCCGAGGGGGGGCAAGTAGCACTGAAGCTTTCTTT.

This clonotype was detected only a few times. The V call is TRBV7-9, the J call TRBJ2-5; no clear D gene. CDR3 length equals 16 residues. Germline CDR1 reads SEHNR; CDR2 reads FQNEAQ (reference sequence). V gave up 5 bases and J gave up 5 bases, with 21 bases separating them. This CDR3 is CASSQTPDFLRETQYF. For the CDR3, the DNA is TGTGCCAGCAGCCAAACCCCCGACTTTCTGCGGGAGACCCAGTACTTC. Full variable domain (remainder filled in from reference TRBV7-9 and TRBJ2-5): DTGVSQNPRHKITKRGQNVTFRCDPISEHNRLYWYRQTLGQGPEFLTYFQNEAQLEKSRLLSDRFSAERPKGSFSTLEIQRTEQGDSAMYLCASSQTPDFLRETQYFGPGTRLLVL.

This clonotype was observed many times. This chain uses TRBV12-3 or TRBV12-4 with TRBJ2-2; TRBD2 agrees at 7 bases. The CDR3 sequence is 13 residues long. The ends lost 2 bases at V and 6 bases at J; junction bases unmatched: 0. The CDR3 DNA follows: TGTGCCAGCAGTTTACGGGGGGCCGGGGAGCTGTTTTTT. This codes for CASSLRGAGELFF.

This clonotype showed up just a few times. The CDR3 reads CASSQESGTYTGELFF. The CDR3 DNA follows: TGTGCCAGCAGCCAAGAATCTGGGACGTACACCGGGGAGCTGTTTTTT. The chain combines TRBV4-2 with TRBJ2-2; D may correspond to TRBD1 or TRBD2 (5 bases each). This CDR3 region has 16 residues. V lost 0 bases and J 3 bases, leaving 11 bases between the germline ends. The V gene's germline CDR1 is LGHNA and CDR2 YNFKEQ.

This clonotype was detected a few times. The gene calls are TRBV30 and TRBJ1-1; 10 bases are shared with TRBD1. This CDR3 region has 16 residues. V trimming: 3 bases; J trimming: 6 bases; junction bases outside the gene matches: 13. Germline V CDR1 and CDR2: GTSNPN, SVGIG (reference sequence). The CDR3 DNA sequence: TGTGCCTGGAGGAGTCTGCGGGACAGGGGTCGTTCTGAAGCTTTCTTT. This encodes CAWRSLRDRGRSEAFF.

This clonotype has only a few counts. This chain uses TRBV5-1 with TRBJ2-7; perhaps TRBD2 as D (6 bases). Germline CDR1 and CDR2: SGHRS and YFSETQ. The CDR3 runs to 17 residues. V lost 2 bases to trimming and J lost 0 bases, with 18 bases between them. The chain's CDR3 is CASSFTGVSRDSYEQYF. In nucleotides, the CDR3 is TGCGCCAGCAGCTTCACCGGGGTCTCGCGGGACTCCTACGAGCAGTACTTC.